This TCR beta chain emerged from a study of T cell responses to AZD1222 COVID-19 vaccine. Overall study results and limits: White British donors predominated, females outnumbered males, and clonal diversity was possibly underestimated.

Points on this clone: As yet, its antigen is unknown.

The CDR3 totals 16 residues. Germline V gene lookup returns CDR1 SEHNR and CDR2 FQNEAQ (reference sequence). V lost 4 bases, J lost 2 bases, and 18 bases lay in between. Libraries were prepared by immunoSEQ multiplex PCR; TCRdb keeps only in-frame clonotypes and omits some of them. The sample gives approximately 110,000 clones, more than 65% of which show up once; under 10% is in the top ten. The rearrangement joins TRBV7-9 to TRBJ2-7, with D maybe TRBD1 (5 bases). This sequence originates from an adult in good health. The sequencing used peripheral blood, collected on day 0 of AZD1222 vaccination. CDR3 sequence: CASSSYNLSQAYEQYF. For the CDR3, the DNA is TGTGCCAGCAGCTCCTACAACCTTTCACAGGCCTACGAGCAGTACTTC.